This T cell receptor (beta chain) comes out of a study of early T cells in non-severe SARS-CoV-2 infection. The CDR3 is 14 residues long. The V and J ends lost 5 bases and 6 bases respectively, with 14 bases between them. CDR1 SQVTM and CDR2 ANQGSEA come from the germline V gene. Individual cDNA molecules received unique molecular identifiers during library preparation. From the 5' RACE reads, TCRdb called clonotypes with MiXCR, one entry per CDR3 protein. The top ten clones hold 2.5% to 3% of a sample with 45,000 to 50,000 distinct CDR3 sequences, about 6.5% of them seen once. This clonotype was detected many times.

The chain is built from TRBV29-1 and TRBJ2-6; weak D call: TRBD2 (6 bases). This TCR was sampled from an adult who was a healthcare worker with PCR-confirmed SARS-CoV-2 infection or an uninfected control (not recorded which). This specimen consisted of whole blood, obtained at baseline. The CDR3 region has the DNA TGCAGCGTTAAACGGGGGACTGAGGCCAACGTCCTGACTTTC. Protein: CSVKRGTEANVLTF.